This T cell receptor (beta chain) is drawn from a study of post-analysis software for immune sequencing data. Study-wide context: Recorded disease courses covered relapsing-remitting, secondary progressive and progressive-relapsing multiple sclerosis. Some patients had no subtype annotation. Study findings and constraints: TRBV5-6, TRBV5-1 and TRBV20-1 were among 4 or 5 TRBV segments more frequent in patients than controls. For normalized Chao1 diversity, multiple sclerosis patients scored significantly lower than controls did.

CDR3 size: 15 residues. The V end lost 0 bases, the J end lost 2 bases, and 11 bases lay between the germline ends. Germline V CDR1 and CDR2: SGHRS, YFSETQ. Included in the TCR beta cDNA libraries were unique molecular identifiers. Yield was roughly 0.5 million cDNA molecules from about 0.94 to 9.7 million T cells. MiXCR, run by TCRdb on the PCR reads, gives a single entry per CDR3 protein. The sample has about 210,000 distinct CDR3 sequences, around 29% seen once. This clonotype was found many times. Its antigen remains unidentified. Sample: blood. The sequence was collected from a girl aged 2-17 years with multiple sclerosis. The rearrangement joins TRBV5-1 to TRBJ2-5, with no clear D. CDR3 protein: CASSLGARRQETQYF. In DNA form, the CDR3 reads TGCGCCAGCAGCTTGGGGGCGCGCAGGCAAGAGACCCAGTACTTC.